This entry is about one T cell receptor beta chain. The target antigen is unknown. The sample comes from a study of T cell responses to AZD1222 COVID-19 vaccine. Study-level results: Increases in Spike-specific TCR breadth and depth were seen after two AZD1222 doses. It should be noted that donors were predominantly white British and more often female, and clonal diversity was possibly underestimated.

Sequencing used immunoSEQ multiplex PCR; TCRdb keeps in-frame clones, though not all of them. Among about 27,000 clones, 80% to 95% were seen once, and the ten largest hold 6.5% to 9%. V was pared by 3 bases and J by 5 bases, with 11 bases between. From germline, CDR1 is MDHEN and CDR2 SYDVKM. The CDR3 is 13 amino acids. This specimen was peripheral blood, taken 28 days after the second AZD1222 dose. The V and J genes are TRBV28 and TRBJ2-7; the D call may be TRBD1 or TRBD2 (6 bases each). The sequence derives from an adult who received the AZD1222 COVID-19 vaccine. CDR3 sequence: CASSFGGLDEQYF. The CDR3 region has the DNA TGTGCCAGCAGTTTCGGGGGCTTGGACGAGCAGTACTTC.